This T cell receptor (beta chain) was found in a study of response to subunit inactivated influenza vaccine. This clonotype was seen repeatedly, ten times or more. Via MiXCR, TCRdb re-called the RT-PCR reads, giving one row per CDR3 protein. The sample has approximately 500,000 distinct CDR3 sequences, 11% to 15% seen once; the top ten hold around 10%. This CDR3 contains 16 residues. Germline V gene lookup returns CDR1 SGHAT and CDR2 FQNNGV. Trimming shortened V by 1 base and J by 0 bases, and 9 bases separated the two germline ends. This chain joins TRBV11-2 and TRBJ2-2, with TRBD1 as a possible D gene (5 bases). This clonotype was obtained from a man in his fifties or sixties who received an inactivated influenza vaccine. The sequencing used PBMCs from blood, collected roughly 12 days after vaccination. CDR3 amino acids: CASSLGTRANTGELFF. Here the CDR3 DNA reads TGTGCCAGCAGCTTAGGTACCAGGGCGAACACCGGGGAGCTGTTTTTT. Looking up the rest from reference TRBV11-2 and TRBJ2-2 gives the full variable domain: EAGVAQSPRYKIIEKRQSVAFWCNPISGHATLYWYQQILGQGPKLLIQFQNNGVVDDSQLPKDRFSAERLKGVDSTLKIQPAKLEDSAVYLCASSLGTRANTGELFFGEGSRLTVL.